This T cell receptor beta chain is from a study of cytomegalovirus exposure and HLA in healthy donors. Note on this clone: Its target is unknown.

PCR used 60 Vbeta primers and 13 Jbeta primers. The protocol was immunoSEQ multiplex PCR, while the TCRdb copy is restricted to in-frame clones and leaves out a portion. The table has 90,000 to 150,000 clones, 74% seen once. CDR1 and CDR2 (germline): SGHNT, YYREEE (reference sequence). V lost 4 bases, J lost 6 bases, and 8 bases stayed unmatched. This CDR3 contains 15 residues. Whole-study results and caveats: Reports indicate that TCR beta sequences accurately predicted the HLA-A and HLA-B alleles of most subjects. A later analysis showed HLA-associated TCR beta chains outstripping equally common others in clonal expansion.

The gene calls are TRBV5-4 and TRBJ2-1, with 9 bases aligning to TRBD2. Sequenced sample: PBMCs. This TCR derives from a human donor in good health. This CDR3 reads CASSQVAGAPNEQFF. CDR3 nucleotide sequence: TGTGCCAGCAGCCAAGTAGCGGGGGCCCCCAATGAGCAGTTCTTC.